These 14 T cell receptor beta chains were all obtained from the same sample, sequenced in a study of blood T cell repertoires in COVID-19. Assay: immunoSEQ multiplex PCR; the TCRdb copy retains only in-frame clones and omits some. The sample yields under 350,000 clones, approximately 89% seen once. The sample consisted of PBMCs or T cells enriched from blood (not recorded which). These receptors came from a woman under 30 who had recovered from COVID-19.

In nucleotides, the CDR3 is TGTGCCAGCAGCGTCGGACTACCTGCGAACGAGCAGTACTTC. Protein sequence: CASSVGLPANEQYF. V and J are TRBV5-6 and TRBJ2-7, with a possible D match to TRBD2 (6 bases). CDR3 length equals 14 residues. The V end was cut by 4 bases, the J end by 5 bases, with 16 bases between. From germline, CDR1 is SGHDT and CDR2 YYEEEE. The full variable domain, its missing parts supplied by reference TRBV5-6 and TRBJ2-7, is DAGVTQSPTHLIKTRGQQVTLRCSPKSGHDTVSWYQQALGQGPQFIFQYYEEEERQRGNFPDRFSGHQFPNYSSELNVNALLLGDSALYLCASSVGLPANEQYFGPGTRLTVT.

The chain is built from TRBV5-1 and TRBJ2-3; TRBD2 aligns across 8 bases. The V gene end was trimmed by 4 bases and the J gene end by 4 bases; junction bases not matched to a gene: 5. CDR1 is SGHRS and CDR2 is YFSETQ in the germline V gene. This CDR3 region has 14 residues. The CDR3 DNA reads as TGCGCCAGCAGCCCGGGACTAGATGCAGATACGCAGTATTTT. Protein product: CASSPGLDADTQYF.

V gene TRBV24-1 combines with J gene TRBJ2-5; D gene uncertain. The germline V gene has CDR1 KGHDR and CDR2 SFDVKD. Trimming took 7 bases from V and 0 from J, leaving 8 bases between them. The CDR3 consists of 13 residues. CDR3 sequence reads: CATRHPNQETQYF. In DNA form, the CDR3 reads TGTGCCACCAGACACCCAAACCAAGAGACCCAGTACTTC.

V gene TRBV3-1 (or the pseudogene TRBV3-2) combines with J gene TRBJ1-2; D possibly corresponds to TRBD1 (6 bases). The CDR3 is 14 amino acids. Trimming stripped 1 base from V and 4 bases from J, with 10 bases between. Germline loops: CDR1 LGHDT, CDR2 YNNKEL (reference sequence). CDR3 in DNA: TGTGCCAGCAGCCAAGTGAACAGGGCCTATGGCTACACCTTC. Amino acids: CASSQVNRAYGYTF.

This sequence joins TRBV11-2 and TRBJ2-3, with D possibly being TRBD2 (5 bases). Trimming took 1 base from V and 2 from J, leaving 10 bases between them. Germline CDR1 SGHAT, CDR2 FQNNGV. This CDR3 has 15 residues. CDR3 amino acids: CASSLVLDLTDTQYF. The CDR3 nucleotides read TGTGCCAGCAGCTTAGTACTAGACCTCACAGATACGCAGTATTTT.

This clone has a single count. In DNA form, the CDR3 reads TGTGCCAGCAGCTTACAAGCGGGCGTGGATACGCAGTATTTT. This sequence encodes CASSLQAGVDTQYF. The chain carries TRBV7-9 and TRBJ2-3; D is perhaps TRBD2 (6 bases). The length of the CDR3 is 14 residues. Trimming cost V 2 bases and J 6 bases, with 12 bases left between them. Germline assignment: CDR1 SEHNR and CDR2 FQNEAQ (reference sequence).

This chain joins TRBV5-4 and TRBJ2-3, with 9 bases identical to TRBD1. This CDR3 spans 15 amino acids. The germline V gene has CDR1 SGHNT and CDR2 YYREEE (reference sequence). The junction had 3 bases not matched to a gene; V was cut back by 2 bases and J by 2 bases. CDR3 DNA: TGTGCCAGCAGCTTACGGGACAGGGTCACAGATACGCAGTATTTT. Residues: CASSLRDRVTDTQYF.

The chain has TRBV5-1 and TRBJ2-7, with 16 bases identical to TRBD2. V shed 5 bases and J 4 bases; nucleotides not matched to a gene: 12. Per the germline V gene, CDR1 is SGHRS and CDR2 is YFSETQ. This CDR3 region has 18 residues. The CDR3 loop is CASSSGTSGRVLGYEQYF. CDR3 in DNA: TGCGCCAGCAGTTCAGGGACTAGCGGGAGGGTCCTAGGGTACGAGCAGTACTTC.

V is TRBV20-1 and J is TRBJ2-3; 10 bases fit TRBD2. The CDR3 is 14 amino acids. With V trimmed by 3 bases and J by 2 bases, 2 bases remained unmatched. Germline V gene lookup returns CDR1 DFQATT and CDR2 SNEGSKA (reference sequence). The CDR3 nucleotides read TGCAGTGCTAGTGGGACTAGCGACACAGATACGCAGTATTTT. Its translation is CSASGTSDTDTQYF.

J is TRBJ2-5 and V is TRBV7-8; no reliable D call. V was pared by 3 bases and J by 5 bases, with 7 bases between. CDR3 length: 12 residues. CDR1 and CDR2 (germline): SGHVS, FQNEAQ. Here the CDR3 reads CASSFNQETQYF. In nucleotides, the CDR3 is TGTGCCAGCAGCTTTAATCAGGAGACCCAGTACTTC. Drawing the rest from reference TRBV7-8 and TRBJ2-5, the complete variable domain is GAGVSQSPRYKVAKRGQDVALRCDPISGHVSLFWYQQALGQGPEFLTYFQNEAQLDKSGLPSDRFFAERPEGSVSTLKIQRTQQEDSAVYLCASSFNQETQYFGPGTRLLVL.

In DNA, the CDR3 is TGTGCCTGGAGTGGTGCGAGTCTGAACACTGAAGCTTTCTTT. Amino acids: CAWSGASLNTEAFF. The chain joins TRBV30 to TRBJ1-1; D gene unclear. CDR3 length: 14 residues. Germline CDR1 GTSNPN, CDR2 SVGIG (reference sequence). The V and J ends lost 1 base and 0 bases respectively, with 9 bases between them.

For the CDR3, the DNA is TGTGCCTGGAGTGTCCTAAGCTCCTACAATGAGCAGTTCTTC. The encoded protein is CAWSVLSSYNEQFF. The chain couples TRBV30 to TRBJ2-1; D is undetermined. This CDR3 spans 14 amino acids. V lost 0 bases and J lost 0, with 6 bases in between. Germline CDR1 reads GTSNPN; CDR2 reads SVGIG (reference sequence).

The V call is TRBV6-1, the J call TRBJ2-5; no definite D call. The germline V gene has CDR1 MNHNS and CDR2 SASEGT. V shed 3 bases and J shed 3 bases, with 8 bases lying between them. The CDR3 is 13 amino acids. This CDR3 is CASSDNREETQYF. Written as DNA, the CDR3 is TGTGCCAGCAGTGATAACAGAGAAGAGACCCAGTACTTC.

The V call is TRBV6-2 or TRBV6-3, the J call TRBJ2-5, with D perhaps matching TRBD1 (5 bases). Per the germline V gene, CDR1 is MNHEY and CDR2 is SVGEGT. This CDR3 spans 12 amino acids. The V gene lost 5 bases and the J gene lost 7 bases, with 11 bases spanning the gap. The CDR3 nucleotides read TGTGCCAGCAGTGCAGGGATAGGGACCCAGTACTTC. Its protein product is CASSAGIGTQYF.